Shown below are 28 T cell receptor beta chains from a single sample sequenced in a study of blood T cell repertoires in COVID-19. Data came from immunoSEQ multiplex PCR; TCRdb stores just in-frame clones and leaves some out. This table holds 56,000 or so clones, 84% found once. Sequencing was done on a sample of peripheral blood. Receptors were obtained from a man in his forties or fifties with acute or convalescent COVID-19.

The chain recombines TRBV5-6 with TRBJ1-1; tentatively, D is TRBD1 (5 bases). Germline V gene lookup returns CDR1 SGHDT and CDR2 YYEEEE. Trimming stripped 0 bases from V and 0 bases from J, with 9 bases between. The CDR3 runs 15 residues. CDR3 residues: CASSLAGLLNTEAFF. In DNA, the CDR3 is TGTGCCAGCAGCTTGGCGGGACTGCTGAACACTGAAGCTTTCTTT.

The CDR3 region is CASSQGGGGSEAFF. CDR3 sequence (DNA): TGTGCCAGTAGCCAAGGGGGCGGAGGGTCTGAAGCTTTCTTT. The chain links TRBV19 to TRBJ1-1; TRBD1 agrees at 7 bases. The V gene's germline CDR1 is LNHDA and CDR2 SQIVND (reference sequence). Trimming took 6 bases from V and 6 from J; bases not matched to a gene: 10. CDR3 length equals 14 residues.

The rearrangement links TRBV12-3 or TRBV12-4 to TRBJ1-1; no firm D call. The CDR3 contains 10 residues. V lost 8 bases and J 5 bases, leaving 6 bases between the germline ends. The CDR3 nucleotides read TGTGCCAGCCTCGGGACTGAAGCTTTCTTT. This sequence encodes CASLGTEAFF.

The chain is built from TRBV21-1 and TRBJ1-6. TRBV21-1 is recorded as a pseudogene. CDR3 length equals 12 residues. CDR3 nucleotides: TGTGCCCGGGGGGGCAATGGTTCACCCCTCCACTTT. Its protein product is CARGGNGSPLHF.

In its sample, this clone was seen once. The gene calls are TRBV13 and TRBJ2-7; D possibly corresponds to TRBD1 (6 bases). V gave up 4 bases and J gave up 6 bases, with 22 bases separating them. CDR1 PRHDT and CDR2 FYEKMQ come from the germline V gene (reference sequence). The length of the CDR3 is 16 residues. As DNA, the CDR3 is TGTGCCAGCAGCTCCGTAAATTCGGGACACCCAATCGAGCAGTACTTC. This translates into CASSSVNSGHPIEQYF. Combining the CDR3 with reference TRBV13 and TRBJ2-7 gives the whole variable domain AAGVIQSPRHLIKEKRETATLKCYPIPRHDTVYWYQQGPGQDPQFLISFYEKMQSDKGSIPDRFSAQQFSDYHSELNMSSLELGDSALYFCASSSVNSGHPIEQYFGPGTRLTVT.

CDR3 sequence: CASSLLQGAGTDTQYF. DNA of the CDR3: TGTGCCAGCAGCCTCCTTCAGGGGGCTGGCACAGATACGCAGTATTTT. The chain links TRBV7-9 to TRBJ2-3, with TRBD1 identical over 8 bases. V gave up 5 bases and J gave up 1 base; unmatched junction bases: 8. The CDR3 is 16 amino acids. Germline V CDR1 and CDR2: SEHNR, FQNEAQ (reference sequence).

V usage is TRBV19 and J usage is TRBJ1-4; D is uncertain. The V gene's germline CDR1 is LNHDA and CDR2 SQIVND (reference sequence). Trimming removed 4 bases at V and 6 bases at J, with 24 bases between. The CDR3 is 18 amino acids. CDR3 bases: TGTGCCAGTAGTACGCCACCGGCGACGGAGATCTGGTATGAAAAACTGTTTTTT. Its translation: CASSTPPATEIWYEKLFF.

CDR3 bases: TGTGCCAGCAGTGAAACAGGGGGCGCGGGCAATCAGCCCCAGCATTTT. Protein: CASSETGGAGNQPQHF. This chain links TRBV6-1 with TRBJ1-5, with 9 bases aligning to TRBD1. The trim removed 2 bases at V and 2 bases at J, leaving 4 bases unmatched. Germline V gives CDR1 MNHNS, CDR2 SASEGT. This CDR3 region has 16 residues.

The V call is TRBV5-1, the J call TRBJ2-2; 14 bases agree with TRBD2. In germline, CDR1 is SGHRS, CDR2 YFSETQ. Trimming cost V 2 bases and J 5 bases; bases outside gene matches: 2. The CDR3 consists of 16 residues. DNA of the CDR3: TGCGCCAGCAGCTTAGGACTAGCGGGAGGTACCGGGGAGCTGTTTTTT. Translating it yields CASSLGLAGGTGELFF.

CDR3 bases: TGCAGCGCCGGACAGGGGGTATGGGAAGCTTTCTTT. It encodes CSAGQGVWEAFF. This chain links TRBV29-1 with TRBJ1-1, with TRBD1 identical over 10 bases. There are 12 residues in the CDR3. Germline lookup yields CDR1 SQVTM and CDR2 ANQGSEA. V lost 7 bases and J lost 8; bases outside the gene matches: 7.

The chain links TRBV4-1 to TRBJ1-1; 8 nucleotides match TRBD1. Germline CDR1 reads MGHRA; CDR2 reads YSYEKL. J gave up 3 bases and V 4 bases, and 7 bases lay outside the gene matches. The CDR3 covers 15 residues. CDR3 sequence: CASSPTGQADTEAFF. The DNA of the CDR3 is TGCGCCAGCAGCCCTACGGGACAGGCGGACACTGAAGCTTTCTTT.

The V and J genes are TRBV5-1 and TRBJ2-3, with D maybe TRBD2 (6 bases). Germline V gene lookup returns CDR1 SGHRS and CDR2 YFSETQ. The CDR3 sequence is 15 residues long. The V end lost 4 bases, the J end lost 0 bases, and 12 bases lay between the germline ends. The CDR3, as DNA: TGCGCCAGCAGCCCAGGAGGGACTAGCACAGATACGCAGTATTTT. It translates to CASSPGGTSTDTQYF.

The chain couples TRBV10-3 to TRBJ2-1, with D perhaps matching TRBD1 (5 bases). The V end was cut by 8 bases, the J end by 5 bases, with 13 bases between. Germline V CDR1 and CDR2: ENHRY, SYGVKD. The CDR3 is made up of 13 amino acids. CDR3 sequence: CAILTASHNEQFF. CDR3 DNA: TGTGCCATCTTGACAGCGTCACACAATGAGCAGTTCTTC.

This clone was observed a single time. V and J are TRBV5-4 and TRBJ2-1, with D perhaps matching TRBD1 (5 bases). The CDR3 is made up of 14 amino acids. The V and J ends lost 6 bases and 8 bases respectively, with 18 bases between them. In germline, CDR1 is SGHNT, CDR2 YYREEE (reference sequence). In DNA, the CDR3 is TGTGCCAGCAAGGCAGGGCTTTTAGGGGATGAGCAGTTCTTC. This sequence encodes CASKAGLLGDEQFF.

The rearrangement joins TRBV10-1 to TRBJ2-1; TRBD1 aligns across 8 bases. Per germline, CDR1 WNHNN and CDR2 SYGVQD (reference sequence). The ends lost 4 bases at V and 1 base at J; junction bases unmatched: 3. This CDR3 is built from 15 residues. The CDR3 is CASSVGTGSYNEQFF. CDR3 coding DNA: TGCGCCAGCAGTGTTGGGACAGGTTCCTACAATGAGCAGTTCTTC.

This clone was picked up a small number of times. V usage is TRBV19 and J usage is TRBJ1-2, with TRBD1 matching 7 bases. Germline V gene data show CDR1 as LNHDA and CDR2 as SQIVND (reference sequence). CDR3 length equals 13 residues. After removal of 5 bases from V and 2 bases from J, the junction contained 2 bases not matched to a gene. The CDR3 DNA follows: TGTGCCAGTAGTCCGGACAGGAACTATGGCTACACCTTC. Protein product: CASSPDRNYGYTF.

The chain couples TRBV5-6 to TRBJ2-1; a weak D match, TRBD1 (6 bases). The V and J ends lost 4 bases and 6 bases respectively, with 11 bases between them. The length of the CDR3 is 13 residues. Germline V gene sequence: CDR1 SGHDT, CDR2 YYEEEE. The CDR3 is CASSPWTVNEQFF. CDR3 DNA sequence: TGTGCCAGCAGCCCCTGGACAGTCAATGAGCAGTTCTTC. The full variable domain, in which reference TRBV5-6 and TRBJ2-1 provide the parts outside the CDR3, is DAGVTQSPTHLIKTRGQQVTLRCSPKSGHDTVSWYQQALGQGPQFIFQYYEEEERQRGNFPDRFSGHQFPNYSSELNVNALLLGDSALYLCASSPWTVNEQFFGPGTRLTVL.

The chain combines TRBV19 with TRBJ2-1, with TRBD2 matching 8 bases. The CDR3 runs 13 residues. Germline V gene sequence: CDR1 LNHDA, CDR2 SQIVND (reference sequence). With V trimmed by 4 bases and J by 10 bases, 6 bases remained unmatched. The CDR3 loop is CASSRGSSGEQFF. Here the CDR3 DNA reads TGTGCCAGTAGTAGGGGATCTAGCGGGGAGCAGTTCTTC. The full variable domain, with the rest looked up from reference TRBV19 and TRBJ2-1, is DGGITQSPKYLFRKEGQNVTLSCEQNLNHDAMYWYRQDPGQGLRLIYYSQIVNDFQKGDIAEGYSVSREKKESFPLTVTSAQKNPTAFYLCASSRGSSGEQFFGPGTRLTVL.

The gene calls are TRBV6-1 and TRBJ2-1, with 8 positions matching TRBD2. The CDR3 totals 17 residues. The junction had 15 bases not matched to a gene; V was cut back by 3 bases and J by 8 bases. CDR1 and CDR2 (germline): MNHNS, SASEGT. DNA of the CDR3: TGTGCCAGCAGTGATCCTCCGGGACTAGGAAGTATCGATGAGCAGTTCTTC. Amino acids: CASSDPPGLGSIDEQFF.

This sequence joins TRBV3-1 (or the pseudogene TRBV3-2) and TRBJ2-5; D remains ambiguous. V gave up 0 bases and J gave up 3 bases, with 14 bases separating them. Germline-derived CDR1 and CDR2 are LGHDT and YNNKEL (reference sequence). This CDR3 contains 16 residues. The CDR3 DNA reads as TGTGCCAGCAGCCAAGATAGTCCTAGATACAAAGAGACCCAGTACTTC. Its translation is CASSQDSPRYKETQYF.

The V call is TRBV6-5, the J call TRBJ1-2; D possibly corresponds to TRBD1 (6 bases). From germline, CDR1 is MNHEY and CDR2 SVGAGI. The length of the CDR3 is 11 residues. With 10 bases removed from V and 3 bases from J, the gap between germline ends came to 9 bases. DNA of the CDR3: TGTGCCACTCGGACAGACTATGGCTACACCTTC. Its protein is CATRTDYGYTF.

This chain joins TRBV6-2 or TRBV6-3 and TRBJ2-7; D is undetermined. The germline gives CDR1 MNHEY, CDR2 SVGEGT. V was clipped by 2 bases and J by 2 bases, with 16 bases between them. This CDR3 comprises 16 residues. The CDR3 sequence is CASSYPALANTYEQYF. The CDR3 DNA reads as TGTGCCAGCAGTTACCCTGCCCTCGCGAATACCTACGAGCAGTACTTC.

The rearrangement joins TRBV19 to TRBJ1-2, with 8 bases aligning to TRBD1. Trimming took 7 bases from V and 6 from J; bases not matched to a gene: 13. This CDR3 has 15 amino acids. Germline V gene data show CDR1 as LNHDA and CDR2 as SQIVND (reference sequence). The CDR3 loop is CASTRDRNEGNGYTF. The CDR3 nucleotides are TGTGCCAGTACCCGGGACAGGAATGAGGGCAATGGCTACACCTTC.

The chain carries TRBV5-6 and TRBJ1-2; 8 nucleotides match TRBD1. CDR3 length: 16 amino acids. Germline V CDR1 and CDR2: SGHDT, YYEEEE. The J segment lost 0 bases and the V segment lost 0 bases, leaving 4 bases of the junction unmatched. CDR3 in DNA: TGTGCCAGCAGCTTGGGGGGACAGGCAACTAACTATGGCTACACCTTC. It specifies CASSLGGQATNYGYTF. Based on the CDR3 plus reference TRBV5-6 and TRBJ1-2, the full variable domain is DAGVTQSPTHLIKTRGQQVTLRCSPKSGHDTVSWYQQALGQGPQFIFQYYEEEERQRGNFPDRFSGHQFPNYSSELNVNALLLGDSALYLCASSLGGQATNYGYTFGSGTRLTVV.

This chain connects TRBV2 to TRBJ1-6; 7 bases match TRBD1. J lost 8 bases, V lost 3 bases, and 13 bases had no gene match. Germline CDR1 and CDR2: SNHLY and FYNNEI. The CDR3 covers 17 residues. The CDR3 DNA is TGTGCCAGCAGTGATGACAGGGTTTCAGCTTATGATTCACCCCTCCACTTT. It translates to CASSDDRVSAYDSPLHF.

The J gene is TRBJ2-1, the V gene TRBV5-1, with 11 bases aligning to TRBD2. J lost 5 bases, V lost 1 base, and 5 bases had no gene match. Germline V lookup: CDR1 SGHRS, CDR2 YFSETQ. This CDR3 is 16 amino acids long. CDR3 residues: CASSLLVSGRDNEQFF. The CDR3 region has the DNA TGCGCCAGCAGCTTGTTGGTTAGCGGGAGGGACAATGAGCAGTTCTTC.

This chain links TRBV28 with TRBJ2-2; 11 nucleotides agree with TRBD2. The CDR3 length is 16 residues. Germline assignment: CDR1 MDHEN and CDR2 SYDVKM. V dropped 4 bases and J dropped 5; count of bases not matched to a gene: 6. The CDR3 DNA reads TGTGCCAGCAGTTCACTAGCGGGAGTTAGGACCGGGGAGCTGTTTTTT. Translated: CASSSLAGVRTGELFF.

The rearrangement links TRBV13 to TRBJ2-2; 8 bases agree with TRBD2. CDR3 length equals 14 residues. The germline gives CDR1 PRHDT, CDR2 FYEKMQ (reference sequence). After removal of 3 bases from V and 7 bases from J, the junction contained 4 bases not matched to a gene. The CDR3 loop is CASSFWSGGGELFF. CDR3 sequence (DNA): TGTGCCAGCAGCTTCTGGAGCGGGGGCGGGGAGCTGTTTTTT.